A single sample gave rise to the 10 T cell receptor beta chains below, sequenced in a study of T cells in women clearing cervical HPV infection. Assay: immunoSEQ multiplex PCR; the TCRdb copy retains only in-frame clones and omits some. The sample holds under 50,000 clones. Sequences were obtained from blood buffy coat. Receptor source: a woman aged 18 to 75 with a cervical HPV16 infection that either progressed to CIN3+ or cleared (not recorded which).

The CDR3 sequence is CASSFRDKLSPLFF. CDR3 DNA, as far as it was read: TGTGCCAGCAGCTTTAGGGACAAGCTTTCACCG. This rearrangement joins TRBV5-4 to TRBJ2-2; D is possibly TRBD1 (6 bases). With the read ending 3 residues before the CDR3 end, the germline J gene is used to fill in that end. The CDR3 covers 14 residues. Germline V gene data show CDR1 as SGHNT and CDR2 as YYREEE (reference sequence).

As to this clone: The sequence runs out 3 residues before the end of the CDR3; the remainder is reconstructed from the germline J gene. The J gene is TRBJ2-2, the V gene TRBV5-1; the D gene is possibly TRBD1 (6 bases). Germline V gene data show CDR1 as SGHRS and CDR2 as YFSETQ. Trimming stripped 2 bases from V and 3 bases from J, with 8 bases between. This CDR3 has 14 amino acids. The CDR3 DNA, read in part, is TGCGCCAGCAGCTTCAGGGGTGACACCGGGGAG. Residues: CASSFRGDTGE. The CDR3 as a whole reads CASSFRGDTGELFF.

The part of the CDR3 DNA that was read is TGTGCCAGTAGTATAGACGGGTATGGC. It specifies CASSIDGYG. The complete CDR3 sequence is CASSIDGYGYTF. This sequence joins TRBV19 and TRBJ1-2; D is unresolved. The read terminates 3 residues before the CDR3 end, so the remaining end is supplied by the germline J gene. Trimming removed 0 bases at V and 5 bases at J, with 4 bases between. The germline gives CDR1 LNHDA, CDR2 SQIVND (reference sequence). This CDR3 has 12 amino acids.

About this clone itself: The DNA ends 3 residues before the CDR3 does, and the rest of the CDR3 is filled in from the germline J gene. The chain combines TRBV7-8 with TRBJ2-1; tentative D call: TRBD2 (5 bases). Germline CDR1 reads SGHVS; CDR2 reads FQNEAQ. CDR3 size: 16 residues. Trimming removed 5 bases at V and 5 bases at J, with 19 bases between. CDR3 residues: CASSPPDWVGNNEQFF. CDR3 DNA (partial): TGTGCCAGCAGCCCACCGGACTGGGTAGGGAACAATGAG.

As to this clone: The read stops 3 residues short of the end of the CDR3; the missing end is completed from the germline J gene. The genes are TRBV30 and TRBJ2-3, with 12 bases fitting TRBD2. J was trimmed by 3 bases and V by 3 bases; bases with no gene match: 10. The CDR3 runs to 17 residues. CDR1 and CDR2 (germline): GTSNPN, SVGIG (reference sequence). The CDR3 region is CAWRGYSTSGRTDTQYF. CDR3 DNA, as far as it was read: TGTGCCTGGAGGGGCTACTCGACTAGCGGGAGAACAGATACG.

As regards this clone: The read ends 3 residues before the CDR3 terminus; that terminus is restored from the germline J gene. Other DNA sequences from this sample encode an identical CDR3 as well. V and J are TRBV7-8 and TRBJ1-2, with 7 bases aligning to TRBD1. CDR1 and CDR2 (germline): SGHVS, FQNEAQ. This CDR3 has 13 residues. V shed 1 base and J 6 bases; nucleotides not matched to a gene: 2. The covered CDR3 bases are TGTGCCAGCAGCTTAGACAGGGGAAATGGC. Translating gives CASSLDRGNG. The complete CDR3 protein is CASSLDRGNGYTF.

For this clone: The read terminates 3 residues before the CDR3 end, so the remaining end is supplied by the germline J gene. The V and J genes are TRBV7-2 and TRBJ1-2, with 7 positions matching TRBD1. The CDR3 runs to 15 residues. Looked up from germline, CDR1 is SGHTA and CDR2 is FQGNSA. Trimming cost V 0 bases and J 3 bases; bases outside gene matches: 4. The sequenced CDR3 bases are TGTGCCAGCAGCTTAGCGGCAGGGGGTGACTATGGC. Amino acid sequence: CASSLAAGGDYG. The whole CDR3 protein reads CASSLAAGGDYGYTF.

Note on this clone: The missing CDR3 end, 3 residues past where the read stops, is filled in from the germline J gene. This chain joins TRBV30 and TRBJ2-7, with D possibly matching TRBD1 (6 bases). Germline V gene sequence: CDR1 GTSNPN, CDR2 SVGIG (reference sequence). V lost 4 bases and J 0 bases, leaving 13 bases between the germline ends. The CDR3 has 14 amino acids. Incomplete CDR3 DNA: TGTGCCTGGATACCCCGGGACAACTCCTACGAG. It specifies CAWIPRDNSYE. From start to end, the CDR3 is CAWIPRDNSYEQYF.

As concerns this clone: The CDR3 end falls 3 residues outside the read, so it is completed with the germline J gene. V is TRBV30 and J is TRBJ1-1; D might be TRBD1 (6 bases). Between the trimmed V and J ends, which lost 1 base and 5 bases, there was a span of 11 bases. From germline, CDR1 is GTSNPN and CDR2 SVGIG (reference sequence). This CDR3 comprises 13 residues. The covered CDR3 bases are TGTGCCTGGAGTGGGGGGCGGACAACTGAA. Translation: CAWSGGRTTE. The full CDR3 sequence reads CAWSGGRTTEAFF.

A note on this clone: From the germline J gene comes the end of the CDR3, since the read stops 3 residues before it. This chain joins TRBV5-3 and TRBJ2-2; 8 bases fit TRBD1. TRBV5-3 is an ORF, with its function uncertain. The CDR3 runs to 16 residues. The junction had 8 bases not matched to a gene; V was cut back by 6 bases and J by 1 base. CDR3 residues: CARKGRRGQNTGELFF. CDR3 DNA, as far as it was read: TGTGCCAGAAAGGGCCGCAGGGGGCAGAACACCGGGGAG.